The 15 T cell receptor beta chains listed next were all sequenced from one sample in a study of a mutant IDH1 vaccine in newly diagnosed glioma. These receptors are not linked to any known antigen. The time point: week 5, during vaccination. In every dose of vaccine, 300 ug of mutant IDH1 20-mer peptide was given alongside topical imiquimod. TCRdb's table, derived via immunoSEQ multiplex PCR, lists solely in-frame clones and lacks some. Counted here are around 78,000 clones, roughly nine tenths occurring once; the ten biggest clones make up roughly 0.56%. Sample: PBMCs, taken from a glioma patient whose treatment included an IDH1 peptide vaccine. These receptors originate from a woman aged 45-60 years with glioma.

The chain uses TRBV11-1 and TRBJ1-1, with D uncertain. This CDR3 has 13 residues. The germline V gene has CDR1 SGHAT and CDR2 FQDESV (reference sequence). The V and J ends lost 7 bases and 3 bases respectively, with 12 bases between them. The CDR3 region is CASTQQWDTEAFF. The CDR3 DNA reads as TGTGCCAGCACCCAACAGTGGGACACTGAAGCTTTCTTT.

The chain is built from TRBV2 and TRBJ2-7, with 12 bases fitting TRBD2. After removal of 6 bases from V and 7 bases from J, the junction contained 1 base not matched to a gene. The CDR3 is made up of 12 amino acids. Germline CDR1 SNHLY, CDR2 FYNNEI. The CDR3 DNA is TGTGCCAGCAGAGGGACTAGCGGGGAGCAGTACTTC. It encodes CASRGTSGEQYF. Using reference TRBV2 and TRBJ2-7 for the parts outside the CDR3, the full variable domain is EPEVTQTPSHQVTQMGQEVILRCVPISNHLYFYWYRQILGQKVEFLVSFYNNEISEKSEIFDDQFSVERPDGSNFTLKIRSTKLEDSAMYFCASRGTSGEQYFGPGTRLTVT.

The V and J genes are TRBV4-2 and TRBJ2-1; 11 bases line up with TRBD2. Germline CDR1 reads LGHNA; CDR2 reads YNFKEQ. Germline trimming cut 3 bases from V and 2 bases from J; bases unmatched to any gene: 3. There are 16 residues in the CDR3. The CDR3 loop is CASSQPGLAAYNEQFF. As DNA, the CDR3 is TGTGCCAGCAGCCAGCCGGGACTAGCGGCCTACAATGAGCAGTTCTTC.

V gene TRBV19 combines with J gene TRBJ2-2, with 9 bases aligning to TRBD2. There are 15 residues in the CDR3. Germline CDR1 LNHDA, CDR2 SQIVND (reference sequence). V dropped 7 bases and J dropped 5; count of bases not matched to a gene: 8. The CDR3 here is CASNSREGQTGELFF. CDR3 in DNA: TGTGCCAGTAACTCGCGGGAGGGCCAGACCGGGGAGCTGTTTTTT.

The rearrangement links TRBV6-5 to TRBJ1-2; D is unresolved. The V end lost 9 bases, the J end lost 8 bases, and 22 bases lay between the germline ends. Germline V CDR1 and CDR2: MNHEY, SVGAGI. The CDR3 runs to 14 residues. The CDR3 sequence: CASREGRRFGGYTF. In DNA, the CDR3 is TGTGCCAGTCGCGAGGGCCGGCGTTTTGGGGGCTACACCTTC.

The chain recombines TRBV4-1 with TRBJ2-7; 10 bases are a match to TRBD1. Trimming cost V 0 bases and J 2 bases; bases outside gene matches: 7. The germline V gene has CDR1 MGHRA and CDR2 YSYEKL. The CDR3 extends over 17 amino acids. The DNA for the CDR3 is TGCGCCAGCAGCCAAGATAGGACCGGGACAGGGGCCTACGAGCAGTACTTC. Protein product: CASSQDRTGTGAYEQYF.

The chain employs TRBV19 and TRBJ2-2; the D is unclear. V was trimmed by 6 bases and J by 2 bases, leaving 7 bases between them. From germline, CDR1 is LNHDA and CDR2 SQIVND (reference sequence). This CDR3 is built from 13 residues. The CDR3 bases are TGTGCCAGTAGCCCACTTAACACCGGGGAGCTGTTTTTT. Amino acids: CASSPLNTGELFF.

The chain uses TRBV5-1 and TRBJ1-1; TRBD1 is a possible D gene (5 bases). The V and J ends lost 4 bases and 8 bases respectively, with 12 bases between them. The CDR3 runs to 12 residues. The V gene's germline CDR1 is SGHRS and CDR2 YFSETQ. CDR3 bases: TGCGCCAGCAGCCCCCAGGGAAGAGAAGCTTTCTTT. This sequence encodes CASSPQGREAFF.

The chain is built from TRBV6-5 and TRBJ2-1; the D gene is possibly TRBD2 (5 bases). CDR1 and CDR2 (germline): MNHEY, SVGAGI. V was trimmed by 8 bases and J by 10 bases, leaving 15 bases between them. The CDR3 loop spans 12 amino acids. The CDR3: CASQTLGDEQFF. DNA of the CDR3: TGTGCCAGCCAAACCTTGGGAGACGAGCAGTTCTTC.

The rearrangement joins TRBV4-1 to TRBJ1-5; D unresolved. This CDR3 has 17 residues. V gave up 0 bases and J gave up 3 bases, with 15 bases separating them. Germline V gives CDR1 MGHRA, CDR2 YSYEKL. CDR3 in amino acids: CASSQERATPDNQPQHF. In DNA form, the CDR3 reads TGCGCCAGCAGCCAAGAGCGGGCGACGCCAGACAATCAGCCCCAGCATTTT.

The chain carries TRBV27 and TRBJ2-3; TRBD2 aligns across 8 bases. J gave up 6 bases and V 2 bases, and 4 bases lay outside the gene matches. The CDR3 has 14 amino acids. Germline V gives CDR1 MNHEY, CDR2 SMNVEV (reference sequence). The CDR3 coding sequence is TGTGCCAGCAGTTTAGGGCGGGAGGCGGATACGCAGTATTTT. The encoded protein is CASSLGREADTQYF.

The rearrangement uses TRBV27 and TRBJ2-2; tentative D call: TRBD1 (5 bases). CDR1 and CDR2 from the germline V gene are MNHEY and SMNVEV (reference sequence). Trimming left V 7 bases short and J 0 bases short, with 12 bases between. The CDR3 spans 15 residues. CDR3 region: CASNQGTANTGELFF. CDR3 bases: TGTGCCAGCAATCAGGGTACAGCGAACACCGGGGAGCTGTTTTTT.

The rearrangement uses TRBV5-1 and TRBJ2-1, with D hard to call. The CDR3 loop spans 13 amino acids. Trimming took 0 bases from V and 7 from J, leaving 8 bases between them. Germline V gives CDR1 SGHRS, CDR2 YFSETQ. The CDR3 nucleotides are TGCGCCAGCAGCTTGGCCACCATGAATGAGCAGTTCTTC. Its translation: CASSLATMNEQFF.

The J gene is TRBJ2-7, the V gene TRBV6-1; a possible D gene is TRBD1 (6 bases). Trimming shortened V by 5 bases and J by 3 bases, and 11 bases separated the two germline ends. Per the germline V gene, CDR1 is MNHNS and CDR2 is SASEGT. CDR3 length equals 13 residues. CDR3 DNA: TGTGCCAGCAGTAGAACAGGGCGCTACGAGCAGTACTTC. Amino acids: CASSRTGRYEQYF.

The chain joins TRBV19 to TRBJ2-7; tentatively, D is TRBD2 (6 bases). This CDR3 is built from 15 residues. V was clipped by 5 bases and J by 1 base, with 15 bases between them. Per germline, CDR1 LNHDA and CDR2 SQIVND (reference sequence). The CDR3 DNA follows: TGTGCCAGTAGTGACCGACGGGACTGGTCCTACGAGCAGTACTTC. As protein: CASSDRRDWSYEQYF.